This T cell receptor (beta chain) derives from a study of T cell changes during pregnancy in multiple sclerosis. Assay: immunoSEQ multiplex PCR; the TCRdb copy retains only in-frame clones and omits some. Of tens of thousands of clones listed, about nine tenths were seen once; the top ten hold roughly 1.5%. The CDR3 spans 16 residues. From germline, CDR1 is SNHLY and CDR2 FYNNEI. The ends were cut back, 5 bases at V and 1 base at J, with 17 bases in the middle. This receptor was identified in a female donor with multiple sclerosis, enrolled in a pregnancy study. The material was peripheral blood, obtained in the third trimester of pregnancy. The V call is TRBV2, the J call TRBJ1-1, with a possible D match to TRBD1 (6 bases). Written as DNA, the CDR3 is TGTGCCAGCAGTCCCGGCGGAGGGGGGGGGAACACTGAAGCTTTCTTT. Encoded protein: CASSPGGGGGNTEAFF.